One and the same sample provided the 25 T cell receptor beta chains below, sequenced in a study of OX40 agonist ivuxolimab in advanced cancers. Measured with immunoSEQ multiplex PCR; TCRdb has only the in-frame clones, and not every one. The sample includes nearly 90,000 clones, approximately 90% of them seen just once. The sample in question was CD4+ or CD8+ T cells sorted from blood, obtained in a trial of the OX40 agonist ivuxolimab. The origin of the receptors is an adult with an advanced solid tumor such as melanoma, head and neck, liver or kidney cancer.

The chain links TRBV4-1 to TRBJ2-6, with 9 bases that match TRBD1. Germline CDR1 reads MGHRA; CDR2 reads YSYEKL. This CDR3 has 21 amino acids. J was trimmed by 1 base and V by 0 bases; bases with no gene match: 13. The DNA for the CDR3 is TGCGCCAGCAGCCAAGAAGGGATCACAGGGGGCCCTTTTTCTGGGGCCAACGTCCTGACTTTC. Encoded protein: CASSQEGITGGPFSGANVLTF.

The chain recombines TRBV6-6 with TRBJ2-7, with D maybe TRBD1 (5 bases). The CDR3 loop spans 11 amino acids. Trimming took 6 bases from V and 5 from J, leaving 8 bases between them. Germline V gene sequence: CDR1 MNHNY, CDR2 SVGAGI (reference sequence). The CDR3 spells CASSREHEQYF. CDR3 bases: TGTGCCAGCAGCAGGGAACACGAGCAGTACTTC.

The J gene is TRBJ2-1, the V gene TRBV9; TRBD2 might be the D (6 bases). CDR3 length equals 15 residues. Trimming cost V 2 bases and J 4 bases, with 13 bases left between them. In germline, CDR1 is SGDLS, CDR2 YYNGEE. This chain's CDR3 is CASSVEVRGYNEQFF. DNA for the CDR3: TGTGCCAGCAGCGTCGAGGTACGGGGGTACAATGAGCAGTTCTTC.

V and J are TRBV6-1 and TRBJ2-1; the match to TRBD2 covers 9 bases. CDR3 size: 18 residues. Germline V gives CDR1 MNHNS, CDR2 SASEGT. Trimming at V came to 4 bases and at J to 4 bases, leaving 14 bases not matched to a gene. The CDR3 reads CASSVRSGGTSFYNEQFF. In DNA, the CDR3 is TGTGCCAGCAGTGTTAGAAGCGGAGGGACTAGCTTTTACAATGAGCAGTTCTTC.

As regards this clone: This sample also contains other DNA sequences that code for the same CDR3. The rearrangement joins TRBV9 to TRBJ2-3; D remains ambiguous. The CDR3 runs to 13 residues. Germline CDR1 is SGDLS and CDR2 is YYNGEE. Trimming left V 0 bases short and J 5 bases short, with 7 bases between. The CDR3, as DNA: TGTGCCAGCAGCGTAGGAGGTGGAGATACGCAGTATTTT. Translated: CASSVGGGDTQYF.

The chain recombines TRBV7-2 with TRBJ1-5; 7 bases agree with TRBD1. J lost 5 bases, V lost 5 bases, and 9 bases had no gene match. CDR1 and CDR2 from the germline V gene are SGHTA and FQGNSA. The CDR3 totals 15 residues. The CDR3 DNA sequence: TGTGCCAGCAGCACCCGACAGGGTGGCGATCAGCCCCAGCATTTT. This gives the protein CASSTRQGGDQPQHF.

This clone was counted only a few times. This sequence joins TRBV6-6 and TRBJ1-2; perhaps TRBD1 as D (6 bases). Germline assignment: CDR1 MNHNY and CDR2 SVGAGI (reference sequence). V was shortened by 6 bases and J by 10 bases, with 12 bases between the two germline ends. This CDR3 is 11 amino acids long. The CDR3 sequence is CASSQGGDYTF. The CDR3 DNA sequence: TGTGCCAGCAGCCAAGGGGGAGACTACACCTTC.

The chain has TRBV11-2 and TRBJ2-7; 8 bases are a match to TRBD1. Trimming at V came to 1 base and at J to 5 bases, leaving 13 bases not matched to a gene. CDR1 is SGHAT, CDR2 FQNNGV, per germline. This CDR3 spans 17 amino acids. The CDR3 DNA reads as TGTGCCAGCAGCTTAGCGGGCAGGGGGCGCGGTCGGGACGAGCAGTACTTC. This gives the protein CASSLAGRGRGRDEQYF.

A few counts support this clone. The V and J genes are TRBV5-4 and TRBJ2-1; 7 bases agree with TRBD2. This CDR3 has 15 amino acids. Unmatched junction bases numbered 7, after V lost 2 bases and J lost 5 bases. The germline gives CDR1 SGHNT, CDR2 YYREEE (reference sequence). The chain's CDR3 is CASSFGGRYHNEQFF. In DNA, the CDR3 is TGTGCCAGCAGCTTCGGCGGGAGATACCACAATGAGCAGTTCTTC.

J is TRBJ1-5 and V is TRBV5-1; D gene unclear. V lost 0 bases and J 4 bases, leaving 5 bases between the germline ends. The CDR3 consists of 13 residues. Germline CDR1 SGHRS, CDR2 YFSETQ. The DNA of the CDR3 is TGCGCCAGCAGCTTGGAAGAAAATCAGCCCCAGCATTTT. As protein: CASSLEENQPQHF.

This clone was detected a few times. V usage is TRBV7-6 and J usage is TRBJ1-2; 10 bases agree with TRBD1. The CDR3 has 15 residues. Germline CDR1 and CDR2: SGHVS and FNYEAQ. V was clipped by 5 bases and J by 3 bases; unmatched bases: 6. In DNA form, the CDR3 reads TGTGCCAGCAGCCCTATTGGGACAGGGGACTATGGCTACACCTTC. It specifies CASSPIGTGDYGYTF.

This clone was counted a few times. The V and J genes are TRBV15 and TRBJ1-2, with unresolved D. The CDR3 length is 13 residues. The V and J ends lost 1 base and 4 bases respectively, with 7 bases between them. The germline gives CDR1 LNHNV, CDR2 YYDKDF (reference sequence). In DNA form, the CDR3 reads TGTGCCACCAGCAGAGCCGGTCCCTATGGCTACACCTTC. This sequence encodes CATSRAGPYGYTF.

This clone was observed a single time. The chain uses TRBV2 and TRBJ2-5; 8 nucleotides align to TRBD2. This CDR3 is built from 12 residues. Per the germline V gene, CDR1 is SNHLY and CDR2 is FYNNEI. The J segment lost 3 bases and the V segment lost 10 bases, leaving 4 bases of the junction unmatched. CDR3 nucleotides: TGTGCCACCCAGGGACTAGAAGAGACCCAGTACTTC. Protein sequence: CATQGLEETQYF.

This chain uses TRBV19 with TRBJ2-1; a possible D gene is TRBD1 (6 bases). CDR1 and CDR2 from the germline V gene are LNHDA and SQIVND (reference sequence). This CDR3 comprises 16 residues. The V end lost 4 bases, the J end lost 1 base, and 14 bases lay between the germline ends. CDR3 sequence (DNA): TGTGCCAGTAGTACGCCAGGGGCGGCGTCCTACAATGAGCAGTTCTTC. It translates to CASSTPGAASYNEQFF.

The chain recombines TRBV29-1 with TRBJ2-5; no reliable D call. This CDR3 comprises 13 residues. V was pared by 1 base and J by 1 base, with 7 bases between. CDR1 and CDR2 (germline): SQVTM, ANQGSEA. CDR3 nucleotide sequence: TGCAGCGTTGAAGGCACGGGCCAAGAGACCCAGTACTTC. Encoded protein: CSVEGTGQETQYF.

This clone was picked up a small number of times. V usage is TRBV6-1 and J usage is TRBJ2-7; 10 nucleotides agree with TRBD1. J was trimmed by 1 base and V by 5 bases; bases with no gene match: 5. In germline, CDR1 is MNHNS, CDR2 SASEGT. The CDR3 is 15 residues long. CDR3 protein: CASSPRTGGSYEQYF. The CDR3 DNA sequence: TGTGCCAGCAGTCCGCGGACAGGGGGATCCTACGAGCAGTACTTC.

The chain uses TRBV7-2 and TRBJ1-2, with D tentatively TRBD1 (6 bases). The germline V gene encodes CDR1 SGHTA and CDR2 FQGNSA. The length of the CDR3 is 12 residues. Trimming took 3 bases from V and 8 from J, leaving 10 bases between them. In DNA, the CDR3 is TGTGCCAGCAGCTTGGCAGGGGTAGGCTACACCTTC. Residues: CASSLAGVGYTF.

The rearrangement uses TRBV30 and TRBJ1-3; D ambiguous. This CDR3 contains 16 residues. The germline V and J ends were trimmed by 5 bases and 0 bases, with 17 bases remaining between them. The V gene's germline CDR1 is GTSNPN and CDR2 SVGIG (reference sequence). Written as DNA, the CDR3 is TGTGCCTGGTCTCACCCCAACCGGCCCTCTGGAAACACCATATATTTT. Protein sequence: CAWSHPNRPSGNTIYF.

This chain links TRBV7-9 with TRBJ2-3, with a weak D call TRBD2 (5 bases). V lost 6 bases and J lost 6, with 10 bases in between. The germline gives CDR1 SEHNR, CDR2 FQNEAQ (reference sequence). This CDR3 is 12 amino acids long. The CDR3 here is CASRSTGDTQYF. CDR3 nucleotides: TGTGCCAGCAGATCTACGGGGGATACGCAGTATTTT.

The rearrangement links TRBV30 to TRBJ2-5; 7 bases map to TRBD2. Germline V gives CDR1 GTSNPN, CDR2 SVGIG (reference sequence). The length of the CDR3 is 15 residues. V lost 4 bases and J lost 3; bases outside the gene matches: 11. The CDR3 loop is CAWTPGASGKETQYF. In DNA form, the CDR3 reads TGTGCCTGGACCCCCGGGGCTAGCGGTAAAGAGACCCAGTACTTC. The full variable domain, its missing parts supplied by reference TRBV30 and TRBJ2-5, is SQTIHQWPATLVQPVGSPLSLECTVEGTSNPNLYWYRQAAGRGLQLLFYSVGIGQISSEVPQNLSASRPQDRQFILSSKKLLLSDSGFYLCAWTPGASGKETQYFGPGTRLLVL.

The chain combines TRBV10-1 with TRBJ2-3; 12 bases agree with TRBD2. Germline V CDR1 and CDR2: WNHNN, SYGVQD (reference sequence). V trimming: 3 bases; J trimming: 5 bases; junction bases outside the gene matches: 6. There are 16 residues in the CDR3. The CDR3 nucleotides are TGCGCCAGCAGTGAAAAACTAGCGGGGGGTATAGATACGCAGTATTTT. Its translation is CASSEKLAGGIDTQYF.

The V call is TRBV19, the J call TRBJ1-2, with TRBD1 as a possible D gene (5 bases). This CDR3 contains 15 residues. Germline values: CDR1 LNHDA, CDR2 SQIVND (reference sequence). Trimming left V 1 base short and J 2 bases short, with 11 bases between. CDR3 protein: CASSIGGGTNYGYTF. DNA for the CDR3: TGTGCCAGTAGTATAGGTGGGGGGACCAACTATGGCTACACCTTC.

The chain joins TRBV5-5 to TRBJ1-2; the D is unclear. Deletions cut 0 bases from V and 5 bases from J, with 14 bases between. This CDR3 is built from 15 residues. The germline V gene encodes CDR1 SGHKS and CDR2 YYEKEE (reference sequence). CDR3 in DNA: TGTGCCAGCAGCTTGGCGCCGCATACAGAGTATGGCTACACCTTC. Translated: CASSLAPHTEYGYTF.

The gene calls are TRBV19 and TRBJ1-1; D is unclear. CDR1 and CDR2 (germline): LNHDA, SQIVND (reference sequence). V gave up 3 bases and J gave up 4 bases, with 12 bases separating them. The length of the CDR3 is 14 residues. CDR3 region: CASSIMGEGTEAFF. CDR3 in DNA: TGTGCCAGTAGTATTATGGGCGAGGGCACTGAAGCTTTCTTT.

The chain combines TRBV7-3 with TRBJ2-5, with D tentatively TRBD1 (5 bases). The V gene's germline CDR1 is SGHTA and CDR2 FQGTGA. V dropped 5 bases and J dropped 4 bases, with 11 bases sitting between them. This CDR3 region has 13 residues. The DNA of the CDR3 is TGTGCCAGCAGCGTCAGGGTAGGAGAGACCCAGTACTTC. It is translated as CASSVRVGETQYF.